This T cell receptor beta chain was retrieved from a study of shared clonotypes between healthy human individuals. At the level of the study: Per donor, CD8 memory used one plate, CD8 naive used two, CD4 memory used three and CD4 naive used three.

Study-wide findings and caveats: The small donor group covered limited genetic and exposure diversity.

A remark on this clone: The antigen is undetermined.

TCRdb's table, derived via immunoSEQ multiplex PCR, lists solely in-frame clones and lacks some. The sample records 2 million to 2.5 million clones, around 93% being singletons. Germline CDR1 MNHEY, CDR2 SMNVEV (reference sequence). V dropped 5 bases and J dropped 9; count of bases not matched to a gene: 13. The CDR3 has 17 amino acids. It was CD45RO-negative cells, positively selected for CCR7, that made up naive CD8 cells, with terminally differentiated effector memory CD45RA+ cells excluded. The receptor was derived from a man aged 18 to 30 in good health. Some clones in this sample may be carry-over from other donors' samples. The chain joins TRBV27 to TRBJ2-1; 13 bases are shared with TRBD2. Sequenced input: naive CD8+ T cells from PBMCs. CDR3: CASSNPGLAGTDAEQFF. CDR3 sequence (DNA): TGTGCCAGCAGTAACCCGGGACTAGCGGGAACCGACGCTGAGCAGTTCTTC.